The 31 T cell receptor beta chains below come from one sample, sequenced in a study of graft-versus-host responses after intestinal transplantation. Sequenced by immunoSEQ multiplex PCR; TCRdb stores in-frame clones only, minus some. The profile covers over 75,000 clones, with roughly nine tenths appearing a single time and under 0.4% taken by the ten largest. Their antigens are not known. The sequencing here drew on unstimulated CD4+ T cells sorted from spleen or lymph node cells, taken before intestinal transplant. These receptors originate from a human donor who received an intestinal transplant.

This chain uses TRBV18 with TRBJ2-7; a possible D gene is TRBD2 (7 bases). Germline lookup yields CDR1 KGHSH and CDR2 LQKENI. The CDR3 runs to 14 residues. V lost 5 bases and J 2 bases, leaving 13 bases between the germline ends. CDR3 residues: CASSFEGGAYEQYF. In DNA form, the CDR3 reads TGTGCCAGCTCATTCGAAGGGGGGGCCTACGAGCAGTACTTC.

The chain combines TRBV28 with TRBJ1-1; D not resolved. This CDR3 contains 14 residues. CDR1 is MDHEN and CDR2 is SYDVKM in the germline V gene. V dropped 6 bases and J dropped 2 bases, with 13 bases sitting between them. The CDR3 region is CASSPPAANTEAFF. CDR3 DNA: TGTGCCAGCAGCCCGCCAGCGGCTAACACTGAAGCTTTCTTT.

The rearrangement joins TRBV30 to TRBJ1-5; TRBD1 might be the D (5 bases). Germline V lookup: CDR1 GTSNPN, CDR2 SVGIG (reference sequence). V was pared by 1 base and J by 2 bases, with 12 bases between. The CDR3 is 15 amino acids. CDR3 protein: CAWSAGVVGNQPQHF. Written as DNA, the CDR3 is TGTGCCTGGAGTGCGGGGGTGGTTGGCAATCAGCCCCAGCATTTT.

Worth noting for this clone: The missing conserved phenylalanine or tryptophan at the end of this CDR3 makes a read error likely. The DNA is left out, because the CDR3 cannot be placed on it with certainty; the CDR3 is given as TCRdb lists it. The V call is TRBV7-3, the J call TRBJ2-7; no DNA check was done on the table's D call, TRBD2. CDR1 is SGHTA and CDR2 is FQGTGA in the germline V gene. Ends included, the CDR3 has 8 residues. CDR3: CATSSIKR.

This clone was seen just once. The chain joins TRBV14 to TRBJ2-5, with TRBD1 matching 8 bases. The CDR3 runs to 14 residues. Germline assignment: CDR1 SGHDN and CDR2 FVKESK. V was pared by 4 bases and J by 4 bases, with 5 bases of the junction left unmatched. As DNA, the CDR3 is TGTGCCAGCAGCCTACAGGGGGGAGGAGAGACCCAGTACTTC. Translating it yields CASSLQGGGETQYF.

The rearrangement joins TRBV11-2 to TRBJ2-5; unclear D gene. Germline V gene sequence: CDR1 SGHAT, CDR2 FQNNGV. The CDR3 totals 13 residues. Trimming took 5 bases from V and 1 from J, leaving 8 bases between them. CDR3 coding DNA: TGTGCCAGCAGCCGACAAACCCAAGAGACCCAGTACTTC. Its protein is CASSRQTQETQYF. Full variable domain (rest looked up from reference TRBV11-2 and TRBJ2-5): EAGVAQSPRYKIIEKRQSVAFWCNPISGHATLYWYQQILGQGPKLLIQFQNNGVVDDSQLPKDRFSAERLKGVDSTLKIQPAKLEDSAVYLCASSRQTQETQYFGPGTRLLVL.

The rearrangement uses TRBV10-3 and TRBJ1-2; TRBD1 agrees at 9 bases. The V and J ends lost 4 bases and 2 bases, in that order; junction bases with no gene match: 5. The CDR3 consists of 15 residues. Germline V lookup: CDR1 ENHRY, CDR2 SYGVKD. DNA for the CDR3: TGTGCCATCAGTGGACAGACAGGGGGGAACTATGGCTACACCTTC. Its translation: CAISGQTGGNYGYTF.

The genes are TRBV18 and TRBJ2-7; TRBD1 matches 8 bases. In germline, CDR1 is KGHSH, CDR2 LQKENI. V gave up 3 bases and J gave up 3 bases; unmatched junction bases: 7. CDR3 size: 15 residues. CDR3 in amino acids: CASSPRQGSIYEQYF. CDR3 in DNA: TGTGCCAGCTCACCCAGACAGGGGAGTATCTACGAGCAGTACTTC.

This clone appeared once. The CDR3 sequence is CASSSQGPEAFF. The CDR3 DNA sequence: TGTGCCAGCAGTTCACAGGGTCCCGAAGCTTTCTTT. The chain recombines TRBV2 with TRBJ1-1; a possible D gene is TRBD1 (6 bases). Trimming left V 5 bases short and J 8 bases short, with 12 bases between. The CDR3 runs to 12 residues. Per germline, CDR1 SNHLY and CDR2 FYNNEI.

This chain uses TRBV2 with TRBJ2-2; 8 positions agree with TRBD2. The V and J ends lost 7 bases and 5 bases, in that order; junction bases with no gene match: 12. This CDR3 contains 16 residues. The germline CDR1 and CDR2 sequences are SNHLY and FYNNEI. The CDR3 protein is CASTERGGGYTGELFF. CDR3 coding DNA: TGTGCCAGCACTGAGAGGGGCGGGGGGTATACCGGGGAGCTGTTTTTT.

The chain employs TRBV6-1 and TRBJ2-5; D gene uncertain. The J call may be faulty, since TRBJ2-7 better matches the DNA end. This CDR3 is 13 amino acids long. Germline CDR1 MNHNS, CDR2 SASEGT. The CDR3 here is CASSDGLDYEQYF. CDR3 nucleotide sequence: TGTGCCAGCAGTGACGGTCTGGACTACGAGCAGTACTTC.

A remark on this clone: Within the sample, other DNA sequences also encode this same CDR3. The CDR3 spells CASGPSGSSYEQYF. DNA for the CDR3: TGTGCTAGCGGCCCTAGCGGGAGCTCCTACGAGCAGTACTTC. The rearrangement joins TRBV6-5 to TRBJ2-7; TRBD2 matches 10 bases. CDR1 is MNHEY and CDR2 is SVGAGI in the germline V gene. The CDR3 runs to 14 residues.

This chain links TRBV7-8 with TRBJ2-7; tentatively, D is TRBD1 (6 bases). Trimming stripped 3 bases from V and 2 bases from J, with 8 bases between. The CDR3 is 13 residues long. Germline loops: CDR1 SGHVS, CDR2 FQNEAQ. The CDR3 reads CASSFGTPYEQYF. DNA for the CDR3: TGTGCCAGCAGCTTTGGGACACCCTACGAGCAGTACTTC.

This clone has just a few counts. CDR3 region: CASSTRTGGLNEQFF. Written as DNA, the CDR3 is TGTGCCAGCAGCACACGGACAGGGGGCTTGAATGAGCAGTTCTTC. This rearrangement joins TRBV9 to TRBJ2-1; 11 bases fit TRBD1. The ends lost 4 bases at V and 7 bases at J; junction bases unmatched: 7. Germline CDR1 and CDR2: SGDLS and YYNGEE. CDR3 length equals 15 residues.

The chain couples TRBV18 to TRBJ1-2, with TRBD1 as a possible D gene (5 bases). Germline V gene sequence: CDR1 KGHSH, CDR2 LQKENI. The V gene lost 2 bases and the J gene lost 7 bases, with 20 bases spanning the gap. The CDR3 is made up of 16 amino acids. In DNA, the CDR3 is TGTGCCAGCTCACCATCTGAGAGGACTTACGGGGGTGGCTACACCTTC. Amino acid sequence: CASSPSERTYGGGYTF.

The chain links TRBV2 to TRBJ1-1; 7 nucleotides match TRBD1. This CDR3 spans 13 amino acids. Germline V lookup: CDR1 SNHLY, CDR2 FYNNEI. V lost 5 bases and J lost 7; bases outside the gene matches: 7. The CDR3 nucleotides are TGTGCCAGCAGTTTAGGACAGGCCTTTGAAGCTTTCTTT. Its protein product is CASSLGQAFEAFF.

The CDR3: CASSRLPGQGAYEQYF. The CDR3 DNA sequence: TGCGCCAGCAGCCGCCTACCGGGACAGGGGGCCTACGAGCAGTACTTC. The chain couples TRBV4-1 to TRBJ2-7; TRBD1 aligns across 11 bases. The germline CDR1 and CDR2 sequences are MGHRA and YSYEKL. V trimming: 4 bases; J trimming: 2 bases; junction bases outside the gene matches: 7. The CDR3 is 16 residues long.

V is TRBV6-5 and J is TRBJ1-4, with 9 bases matching TRBD1. The CDR3 is made up of 14 amino acids. Trimming removed 6 bases from V and 4 bases from J; junction bases left unmatched: 3. Germline loops: CDR1 MNHEY, CDR2 SVGAGI. The CDR3 spells CASRRQGGNEKLFF. CDR3 nucleotide sequence: TGTGCCAGCAGACGACAGGGGGGTAATGAAAAACTGTTTTTT.

The rearrangement uses TRBV19 and TRBJ2-3, with D perhaps TRBD2 (6 bases). The CDR3 spans 14 residues. Trimming stripped 4 bases from V and 1 base from J, with 9 bases between. CDR1 is LNHDA, CDR2 SQIVND, per germline (reference sequence). The CDR3: CASSTPGGTDTQYF. The CDR3 DNA sequence: TGTGCCAGTAGTACCCCGGGGGGCACAGATACGCAGTATTTT.

This chain connects TRBV6-5 to TRBJ1-1, with a possible D match to TRBD1 (6 bases). From germline, CDR1 is MNHEY and CDR2 SVGAGI. CDR3 length: 14 amino acids. V shed 6 bases and J shed 6 bases, with 17 bases lying between them. For the CDR3, the DNA is TGTGCCAGCAGCCGGCGAACAGGGCGAGCTGAAGCTTTCTTT. Translated, it gives CASSRRTGRAEAFF.

The V gene is TRBV2, the J gene TRBJ2-7, with TRBD1 matching 10 bases. CDR1 is SNHLY and CDR2 is FYNNEI in the germline V gene. The CDR3 runs 13 residues. V gave up 7 bases and J gave up 3 bases; unmatched junction bases: 3. CDR3 sequence reads: CASIWDRGYEQYF. The DNA for the CDR3 is TGTGCCAGCATTTGGGACAGGGGCTACGAGCAGTACTTC.

The rearrangement links TRBV6-5 to TRBJ2-2, with 9 nucleotides matching TRBD1. CDR1 and CDR2 from the germline V gene are MNHEY and SVGAGI. The CDR3 has 15 amino acids. V was pared by 2 bases and J by 7 bases, with 5 bases of the junction left unmatched. CDR3 in DNA: TGTGCCAGCAGTTACAACAGGGGGCTGGACGGGGAGCTGTTTTTT. Its protein is CASSYNRGLDGELFF.

The CDR3: CTSSQDRQGIVVSNEQFF. DNA for the CDR3: TGCACCAGCAGCCAAGATCGGCAGGGTATAGTAGTGAGTAATGAGCAGTTCTTC. The chain links TRBV1 to TRBJ2-1; TRBD1 is the table's D call, not checked against the DNA. TRBV1 is tagged as a pseudogene. The CDR3 loop spans 18 amino acids.

This clone came up a few times. The chain has TRBV18 and TRBJ1-2; D not resolved. This CDR3 has 14 amino acids. The germline V and J ends were trimmed by 2 bases and 10 bases, with 17 bases remaining between them. Germline loops: CDR1 KGHSH, CDR2 LQKENI. In DNA form, the CDR3 reads TGTGCCAGCTCACCAATTCCGACGGAGGGTGCCTACACCTTC. Translation: CASSPIPTEGAYTF.

The V call is TRBV28, the J call TRBJ1-5; D is undetermined. The CDR3 extends over 11 amino acids. Germline assignment: CDR1 MDHEN and CDR2 SYDVKM. Trimming removed 3 bases from V and 7 bases from J, with 4 bases in between. This CDR3 reads CASSFAQPQHF. The CDR3 DNA reads as TGTGCCAGCAGTTTCGCGCAGCCCCAGCATTTT.

The rearrangement joins TRBV6-1 to TRBJ1-1, with 8 bases that match TRBD1. The CDR3 has 12 amino acids. The V segment lost 10 bases and the J segment 4 bases; nucleotides outside the gene matches: 5. Germline V gives CDR1 MNHNS, CDR2 SASEGT. The CDR3 region has the DNA TGTGCCACCTCGACAGGGGTCACTGAAGCTTTCTTT. It codes for CATSTGVTEAFF.

V usage is TRBV6-5 and J usage is TRBJ2-7; perhaps TRBD2 as D (6 bases). V was trimmed by 6 bases and J by 3 bases, leaving 15 bases between them. Germline assignment: CDR1 MNHEY and CDR2 SVGAGI. The CDR3 sequence is 14 residues long. As DNA, the CDR3 is TGTGCCAGCAGCAGAGTGGCGGGACTCTACGAGCAGTACTTC. It codes for CASSRVAGLYEQYF.

This clone occurred a few times. This rearrangement joins TRBV27 to TRBJ1-4; 7 bases map to TRBD1. Trimming at V came to 9 bases and at J to 8 bases, leaving 9 bases not matched to a gene. This CDR3 spans 13 amino acids. Germline values: CDR1 MNHEY, CDR2 SMNVEV (reference sequence). The CDR3 reads CASARGAREKLFF. CDR3 DNA sequence: TGTGCCAGTGCCAGGGGGGCGCGGGAAAAACTGTTTTTT.

The CDR3 DNA reads as TGTGCCAGCAGCCCTAGTCGCCCCCAAGAGACCCAGTACTTC. Its protein product is CASSPSRPQETQYF. The chain links TRBV28 to TRBJ2-5; D is uncertain. Trimming left V 6 bases short and J 1 base short, with 12 bases between. This CDR3 spans 14 amino acids. The germline V gene has CDR1 MDHEN and CDR2 SYDVKM.

The CDR3 reads CASSIGLAGGTQYF. DNA for the CDR3: TGTGCCAGTAGTATAGGACTAGCGGGAGGGACGCAGTATTTT. V usage is TRBV19 and J usage is TRBJ2-3; 14 bases line up with TRBD2. Germline loops: CDR1 LNHDA, CDR2 SQIVND (reference sequence). This CDR3 has 14 residues. J lost 9 bases, V lost 1 base, and 0 bases had no gene match.

This rearrangement joins TRBV27 to TRBJ1-2; no reliable D call. The CDR3 contains 15 residues. Trimming left V 2 bases short and J 1 base short, with 11 bases between. The germline CDR1 and CDR2 sequences are MNHEY and SMNVEV (reference sequence). This chain's CDR3 is CASSLVGLNNYGYTF. CDR3 DNA: TGTGCCAGCAGTTTAGTCGGGTTAAATAACTATGGCTACACCTTC.